This TCR beta chain comes out of a study of T cell responses to AZD1222 COVID-19 vaccine. Points from the study as a whole: Among the donors, most were white British and more were female, and clonal diversity was possibly underestimated. Researchers report vaccine-associated CD4 TCRs spanning spike, with dominance at 160-218 and 743-854.

CDR3 length equals 15 residues. Between the trimmed V and J ends, which lost 2 bases and 5 bases, there was a span of 14 bases. From germline, CDR1 is MNHEY and CDR2 SVGAGI. About this clone: Its specificity is unknown.

Assay: immunoSEQ multiplex PCR; the TCRdb copy retains only in-frame clones and omits some. Here the sample spans tens of thousands of clones, approximately 92% being singletons. V is TRBV6-5 and J is TRBJ2-3; D may be TRBD2 (5 bases). This TCR was sampled from an adult who received the AZD1222 COVID-19 vaccine. The sequencing used peripheral blood, collected 28 days after the second AZD1222 dose. CDR3 nucleotide sequence: TGTGCCAGCAGTTACCTTAGCGCCTTTGGAGATACGCAGTATTTT. Translation gives CASSYLSAFGDTQYF.